These 20 T cell receptor beta chains came from one sample sequenced in a study of tumor and adjacent non-tumor tissue in lung cancer (dated by TCRdb to the late 2010s). Receptors were amplified or captured by multiplex PCR. Sequencing used an Illumina HiSeq 2500. TCRbeta libraries were constructed through three rounds of nested PCR with primers (Table S4) according to protocols adapted from ARM-PCR. TCRdb reworked the public reads: Q25 trimming with fastp, MiXCR clone assembly, productive beta chains retained. When rows share a CDR3 protein, they turn into one entry using the most common DNA and genes. This sample is represented by tens of thousands of distinct CDR3 sequences; about 61% of them were singletons. The ten largest clones capture roughly a fifth of the sample. Bulk unsorted tissue served as the source for RNA extraction, and RNA quality was assessed using a NanoDrop ND-1000 and an Agilent 2100.

The sample was lung tumor tissue. The receptors derive from a man aged 45-60 years with non-small cell lung cancer.

About this clonotype: This may be a read error, as it is one base from a much larger clone. The chain employs TRBV5-5 and TRBJ2-5; D is perhaps TRBD1 (6 bases). CDR3 length: 14 amino acids. The ends were cut back, 4 bases at V and 5 bases at J, with 15 bases in the middle. Germline V lookup: CDR1 SGHKS, CDR2 YYEKEE (reference sequence). This CDR3 is CASSLWGQRETQYF. The CDR3 DNA reads TGTGCCAGCAGCCTTTGGGGGCAGCGTGAGACCCAGTACTTC.

This clonotype came up once. At one boundary the junction diverges from the germline segment, which might be a read error. The rearrangement links TRBV5-5 to TRBJ1-3, with 12 bases aligning to TRBD1. CDR3 length: 18 residues. Germline CDR1 is SGHKS and CDR2 is YYEKEE (reference sequence). DNA for the CDR3: TGTGCCAGCGGCTGGGTCCCGGGACAGGGGGCGACTGGAGACACCGTATATTTT. Residues: CASGWVPGQGATGDTVYF.

This clonotype was counted at least ten times. This chain links TRBV6-5 with TRBJ1-5, with D perhaps TRBD1 (5 bases). This CDR3 comprises 15 residues. V was shortened by 4 bases and J by 0 bases, with 10 bases between the two germline ends. CDR1 MNHEY and CDR2 SVGAGI come from the germline V gene. The CDR3 DNA is TGTGCCAGCAGTTTCAGGGTGAATAGCAATCAGCCCCAGCATTTT. Translating it yields CASSFRVNSNQPQHF.

Turning to this clonotype: A single base separates this from a much larger clone, so it may be a read error. The chain is built from TRBV10-1 and TRBJ2-5, with 7 positions matching TRBD2. The CDR3 contains 15 residues. CDR1 is WNHNN, CDR2 SYGVQD, per germline (reference sequence). CDR3 bases: TGCGCCAGCAGTGAAGCGGGGAGGCCCCAAGGGACCCAGTACTTC. Translating it yields CASSEAGRPQGTQYF.

The genes are TRBV11-2 and TRBJ1-5; D is ambiguous. Germline CDR1 and CDR2: SGHAT and FQNNGV. The CDR3 is 15 amino acids. Trimming took 6 bases from V and 4 from J, leaving 16 bases between them. CDR3 sequence reads: CASSPGQEANQPQHF. The DNA for the CDR3 is TGTGCCAGCAGTCCCGGGCAGGAGGCGAATCAGCCCCAGCATTTT.

This clonotype was seen just once. The junction and the germline gene differ at one end; a read error may be behind it. The rearrangement links TRBV7-9 to TRBJ2-3; 11 bases fit TRBD2. This CDR3 is 14 amino acids long. Germline assignment: CDR1 SEHNR and CDR2 FQNEAQ (reference sequence). The CDR3 reads CASRTSGRQDMQYF. As DNA, the CDR3 is TGTGCCAGCCGGACTAGCGGGCGGCAGGATATGCAGTATTTT.

With regard to this clonotype: This clone may be a read error of a much larger clone one base away. The V gene is TRBV12-3 or TRBV12-4, the J gene TRBJ2-1; 10 positions match TRBD1. V dropped 6 bases and J dropped 12; count of bases not matched to a gene: 14. The CDR3 has 15 residues. CDR3 loop: CASSTGQGPRMGQFF. The CDR3 nucleotides are TGTGCCAGCAGCACGGGACAGGGGCCCCGTATGGGGCAGTTCTTC.

This clonotype came up many times. The chain is built from TRBV21-1 and TRBJ1-5; TRBD1, the table's D call, lacks a check against the DNA. TRBV21-1 is shown as a pseudogene. This CDR3 is built from 14 residues. CDR3 DNA: TGTGCCAGCAGCAACAGGGGTCGCAATCAGCCCCAGCATTTT. It codes for CASSNRGRNQPQHF.

There are many counts of this clonotype. The CDR3 loop is CASSVTGDSNQPQHF. CDR3 coding DNA: TGTGCCAGCAGTGTGACAGGAGATAGCAATCAGCCCCAGCATTTT. The chain combines TRBV6-1 with TRBJ1-5; D is perhaps TRBD1 (6 bases). From germline, CDR1 is MNHNS and CDR2 SASEGT. The CDR3 length is 15 residues. V lost 4 bases and J 0 bases, leaving 10 bases between the germline ends.

This clonotype was recorded a few times. With a much larger clone just one base away, this may be a read error. The chain uses TRBV11-2 and TRBJ2-5; no firm D call. The CDR3 has 13 amino acids. Germline-derived CDR1 and CDR2 are SGHAT and FQNNGV. The CDR3 sequence is CDSSQGPQETQYF. CDR3 coding DNA: TGTGACAGCAGCCAAGGCCCCCAAGAGACCCAGTACTTC.

This clonotype has just a few counts. This rearrangement joins TRBV29-1 to TRBJ2-7; D gene unclear. Trimming cost V 5 bases and J 0 bases, with 11 bases left between them. The CDR3 loop spans 13 amino acids. Germline V gene sequence: CDR1 SQVTM, CDR2 ANQGSEA. The CDR3, as DNA: TGCAGCGTTAGACGCGCGAACTCCTACGAGCAGTACTTC. Protein sequence: CSVRRANSYEQYF.

Of note for this clonotype: Sequence at one end of the junction differs from germline and may be a read error. V and J are TRBV28 and TRBJ2-2; either TRBD1 or TRBD2 may supply D (5 bases each). Per germline, CDR1 MDHEN and CDR2 SYDVKM. The CDR3 runs 12 residues. The CDR3 reads CASNGFSGDLFF. CDR3 DNA sequence: TGTGCCAGCAACGGGTTCTCCGGGGACCTGTTTTTT.

This clonotype has only one observation. A much larger clone differs from this one at a single base, so this may be a read error. The chain has TRBV20-1 and TRBJ2-1, with 8 nucleotides matching TRBD2. Germline CDR1 is DFQATT and CDR2 is SNEGSKA (reference sequence). This CDR3 is built from 17 residues. For the CDR3, the DNA is TGCAGTGCTAGAGACCAAGCGGGGGTAAGCTCCTACAATGGGCAGTTCTTC. Protein product: CSARDQAGVSSYNGQFF.

This clonotype was picked up many times. The chain employs TRBV6-6 and TRBJ2-3; possible D gene TRBD1, 6 bases. Germline CDR1 MNHNY, CDR2 SVGAGI (reference sequence). This CDR3 contains 15 residues. The germline V and J ends were trimmed by 5 bases and 1 base, with 13 bases remaining between them. The CDR3 nucleotides are TGTGCCAGCAGTCTTGGGGACACACGCACAGATACGCAGTATTTT. Its protein is CASSLGDTRTDTQYF.

This clonotype came up a few times. V usage is TRBV12-3 or TRBV12-4 and J usage is TRBJ2-1; 10 positions match TRBD1. The length of the CDR3 is 20 residues. V lost 4 bases, J lost 0 bases, and 15 bases stayed unmatched. The CDR3 sequence: CASSSLWGRQGASSYNEQFF. For the CDR3, the DNA is TGTGCCAGCAGTTCCCTATGGGGAAGACAGGGGGCGAGCTCCTACAATGAGCAGTTCTTC.

A word on this clonotype: One end of the junction varies from germline; a read error may be responsible. The chain combines TRBV20-1 with TRBJ2-7; either TRBD1 or TRBD2 may fit D (7 bases each). CDR1 and CDR2 from the germline V gene are DFQATT and SNEGSKA (reference sequence). CDR3 size: 13 residues. The CDR3 protein is CSANGDRDYDQYF. For the CDR3, the DNA is TGCAGTGCTAACGGAGACAGGGACTACGATCAGTACTTC.

Concerning this clonotype itself: This may be a read error: a much more frequent sequence differs by one nucleotide. The chain combines TRBV12-3 or TRBV12-4 with TRBJ2-3; D may be TRBD2 (6 bases). This CDR3 region has 14 residues. With 6 bases removed from V and 3 bases from J, the gap between germline ends came to 13 bases. The CDR3 sequence is CASSLRLVTDTQYF. The CDR3 bases are TGTGCCAGCAGCCTTCGACTAGTGACAGATACGCAGTATTTT.

V usage is TRBV30 and J usage is TRBJ1-2; TRBD1 aligns across 7 bases. Losses at the gene ends were 3 bases for V and 11 bases for J; bases not matched to a gene: 12. Germline V gene data show CDR1 as GTSNPN and CDR2 as SVGIG (reference sequence). This CDR3 spans 13 amino acids. The chain's CDR3 is CAWRNRGWSGYTF. The CDR3 DNA follows: TGTGCCTGGAGAAACAGGGGTTGGTCCGGTTACACCTTC.

Ten or more counts support this clonotype. This chain joins TRBV6-6 and TRBJ2-7; 13 bases are shared with TRBD2. V gave up 6 bases and J gave up 4 bases; unmatched junction bases: 9. CDR1 and CDR2 from the germline V gene are MNHNY and SVGAGI (reference sequence). CDR3 length: 16 residues. CDR3 protein: CASRSGTSGVVYEQYF. CDR3 nucleotides: TGTGCCAGCAGATCCGGGACTAGCGGGGTCGTGTACGAGCAGTACTTC.

On this clonotype itself: At one end the junction does not follow the germline gene, possibly because of a read error. The CDR3 DNA reads TGTGCCAGTAGTTACACGACGTCGGGGGGGCTGTTTTTT. Protein sequence: CASSYTTSGGLFF. J is TRBJ2-2 and V is TRBV6-5, with 7 bases identical to TRBD2. The CDR3 runs to 13 residues. Germline CDR1 MNHEY, CDR2 SVGAGI.